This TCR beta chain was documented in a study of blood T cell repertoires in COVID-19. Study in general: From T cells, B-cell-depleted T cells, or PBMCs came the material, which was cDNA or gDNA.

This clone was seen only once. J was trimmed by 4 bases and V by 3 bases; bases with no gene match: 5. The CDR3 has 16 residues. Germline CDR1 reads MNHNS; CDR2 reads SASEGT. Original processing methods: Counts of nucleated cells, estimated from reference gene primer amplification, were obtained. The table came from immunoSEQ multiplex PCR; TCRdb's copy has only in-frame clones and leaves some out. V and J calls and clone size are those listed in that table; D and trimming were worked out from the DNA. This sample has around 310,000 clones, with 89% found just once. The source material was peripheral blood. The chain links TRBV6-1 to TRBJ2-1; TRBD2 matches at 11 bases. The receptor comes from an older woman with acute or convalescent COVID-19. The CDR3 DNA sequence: TGTGCCAGCAGTGACTATAGCGGGAGGGGTTACAATGAGCAGTTCTTC. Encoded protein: CASSDYSGRGYNEQFF.